Shown below are 16 T cell receptor beta chains from a single sample sequenced in a study of cytomegalovirus exposure and HLA in healthy donors. PCR employed 60 Vbeta and 13 Jbeta primers. Measured with immunoSEQ multiplex PCR; TCRdb has only the in-frame clones, and not every one. The sample has 140,000 or so clones; around 65% are singletons. Material for sequencing was PBMCs. The source of these receptors is a male donor in good health and CMV-seronegative.

The V and J genes are TRBV11-3 and TRBJ2-2, with no clear D. CDR3 length equals 12 residues. The germline gives CDR1 SGHNT, CDR2 YENEEA. Trimming took 5 bases from V and 5 from J, leaving 6 bases between them. The chain's CDR3 is CASSTGTGELFF. The CDR3, as DNA: TGTGCCAGCAGCACTGGTACCGGGGAGCTGTTTTTT.

The gene calls are TRBV6-5 and TRBJ1-5; 7 nucleotides line up with TRBD1. Germline CDR1 and CDR2: MNHEY and SVGAGI. The CDR3 runs 13 residues. V shed 8 bases and J 6 bases; nucleotides not matched to a gene: 7. The CDR3 loop reads CASGATGSQPQHF. The CDR3 coding sequence is TGTGCCAGCGGGGCGACAGGGAGTCAGCCCCAGCATTTT.

The chain links TRBV19 to TRBJ2-7; maybe TRBD1 (6 bases). The CDR3 covers 12 residues. From germline, CDR1 is LNHDA and CDR2 SQIVND (reference sequence). V dropped 5 bases and J dropped 5 bases, with 10 bases sitting between them. The CDR3 DNA follows: TGTGCCAGTAGTTTCCCAGGGGACGAGCAGTACTTC. Residues: CASSFPGDEQYF.

The chain recombines TRBV28 with TRBJ1-2, with D possibly matching TRBD1 (6 bases). CDR1 is MDHEN, CDR2 SYDVKM, per germline. The CDR3 consists of 14 residues. V was shortened by 8 bases and J by 1 base, with 14 bases between the two germline ends. CDR3 sequence: CASARTVLNYGYTF. The CDR3 DNA reads as TGTGCCAGCGCCAGGACAGTGCTTAACTATGGCTACACCTTC.

V gene TRBV28 combines with J gene TRBJ1-2; TRBD1 agrees at 7 bases. Germline CDR1 is MDHEN and CDR2 is SYDVKM. There are 13 residues in the CDR3. Trimming removed 5 bases from V and 5 bases from J; junction bases left unmatched: 5. CDR3 in DNA: TGTGCCAGCAGTCTAACAGGGGTGTATGGCTACACCTTC. This translates into CASSLTGVYGYTF.

The V call is TRBV30, the J call TRBJ2-3; D gene uncertain. CDR1 GTSNPN and CDR2 SVGIG come from the germline V gene (reference sequence). This CDR3 has 11 amino acids. With 3 bases removed from V and 6 bases from J, the gap between germline ends came to 7 bases. The CDR3 reads CAWSPADTQYF. The CDR3 DNA sequence: TGTGCCTGGAGCCCAGCGGATACGCAGTATTTT.

In DNA, the CDR3 is TGTGCCAGCAGTCCGGACAGGGGATCAGGTCAGCCCCAGCATTTT. Amino acids: CASSPDRGSGQPQHF. The chain has TRBV6-1 and TRBJ1-5; 9 nucleotides line up with TRBD1. The junction had 8 bases not matched to a gene; V was cut back by 5 bases and J by 6 bases. This CDR3 is built from 15 residues. Germline V gene lookup returns CDR1 MNHNS and CDR2 SASEGT.

This clone was seen only a few times. This chain connects TRBV7-2 to TRBJ2-5; no clear D gene. The CDR3 is made up of 14 amino acids. The V end lost 1 base, the J end lost 5 bases, and 11 bases lay between the germline ends. Germline V gene data show CDR1 as SGHTA and CDR2 as FQGNSA. CDR3 DNA sequence: TGTGCCAGCAGCTTAGTACACGGGTCCGAGACCCAGTACTTC. This sequence encodes CASSLVHGSETQYF. The variable domain in full, with the rest retrieved from reference TRBV7-2 and TRBJ2-5, is GAGVSQSPSNKVTEKGKDVELRCDPISGHTALYWYRQSLGQGLEFLIYFQGNSAPDKSGLPSDRFSAERTGGSVSTLTIQRTQQEDSAVYLCASSLVHGSETQYFGPGTRLLVL.

This chain uses TRBV19 with TRBJ1-5, with D unresolved. The CDR3 loop spans 14 amino acids. Germline-derived CDR1 and CDR2 are LNHDA and SQIVND (reference sequence). Trimming left V 2 bases short and J 5 bases short, with 10 bases between. The CDR3 region is CASSISARDQPQHF. CDR3 nucleotide sequence: TGTGCCAGTAGTATATCGGCGAGGGATCAGCCCCAGCATTTT.

This chain uses TRBV27 with TRBJ2-3; 14 nucleotides agree with TRBD2. This CDR3 is built from 15 residues. Germline V gene lookup returns CDR1 MNHEY and CDR2 SMNVEV (reference sequence). Trimming took 7 bases from V and 5 from J; bases not matched to a gene: 5. Written as DNA, the CDR3 is TGTGCCAGCATGACTAGCGGGGGGGCTGGAGATACGCAGTATTTT. It yields the protein CASMTSGGAGDTQYF.

CDR3: CASSPGGRGRGTEAFF. CDR3 nucleotides: TGTGCCAGCAGCCCAGGGGGCCGGGGGCGCGGCACTGAAGCTTTCTTT. The chain links TRBV7-9 to TRBJ1-1; 8 bases agree with TRBD1. The CDR3 covers 16 residues. Germline V gives CDR1 SEHNR, CDR2 FQNEAQ (reference sequence). V lost 5 bases, J lost 4 bases, and 12 bases stayed unmatched.

V is TRBV6-5 and J is TRBJ2-7, with D possibly being TRBD2 (5 bases). The V gene lost 5 bases and the J gene lost 0 bases, with 14 bases spanning the gap. This CDR3 region has 15 residues. Germline CDR1 reads MNHEY; CDR2 reads SVGAGI. The CDR3 nucleotides are TGTGCCAGCAGTCCGGCGTCGGGGAGCTCCTACGAGCAGTACTTC. Its translation is CASSPASGSSYEQYF.

Only a few counts were recorded for this clone. V and J are TRBV7-9 and TRBJ1-1; D uncertain. There are 14 residues in the CDR3. Trimming took 4 bases from V and 1 from J, leaving 10 bases between them. Germline values: CDR1 SEHNR, CDR2 FQNEAQ (reference sequence). The CDR3 sequence is CASSSGQRNTEAFF. The DNA of the CDR3 is TGTGCCAGCAGCTCGGGTCAACGGAACACTGAAGCTTTCTTT.

A single count supports this clone. This chain connects TRBV6-1 to TRBJ1-5; no definite D call. Trimming took 2 bases from V and 0 from J, leaving 14 bases between them. CDR3 length: 17 residues. Germline V gene lookup returns CDR1 MNHNS and CDR2 SASEGT. CDR3 protein: CASSERGGAYSNQPQHF. The CDR3 DNA sequence: TGTGCCAGCAGTGAACGGGGTGGAGCTTATAGCAATCAGCCCCAGCATTTT.

This chain connects TRBV28 to TRBJ2-5; no clear D. Trimming shortened V by 5 bases and J by 2 bases, and 18 bases separated the two germline ends. The germline V gene has CDR1 MDHEN and CDR2 SYDVKM. CDR3 size: 16 residues. This chain's CDR3 is CASSPFALGRQETQYF. DNA for the CDR3: TGTGCCAGCAGTCCCTTTGCCCTAGGCAGACAAGAGACCCAGTACTTC.

The chain has TRBV10-1 and TRBJ1-1; D is unclear. The germline V gene has CDR1 WNHNN and CDR2 SYGVQD (reference sequence). The CDR3 runs 14 residues. V lost 0 bases and J lost 7, with 12 bases in between. In DNA form, the CDR3 reads TGCGCCAGCAGTGAGTCGGGAGAACCATTTGAAGCTTTCTTT. Translated, it gives CASSESGEPFEAFF.